The clone carrying this TCR beta chain was detected many times. Its specificity is not known. These data are taken from a study of naive and memory T cell subsets. General study points: This RNA-based method may be sensitive to activation-related transcript changes.

RNA was extracted from around 2.7 ml of whole blood of healthy adults. A UMI-containing oligonucleotide was joined by 3' ligation to the TCR cDNA template. Input was about 1 to 1,100 ng of DNase-treated total RNA without cell sorting. Blood and skin TCR RNA was reverse transcribed with alpha and beta constant primers. Four PCR rounds used nested alpha and beta constant region primers plus the SP2 primer. A single record per CDR3 protein comes from TCRdb applying MiXCR to the 5' RACE reads. Of over 25,000 distinct CDR3 sequences in the sample, 20% to 25% were seen once. The CDR3 sequence is 15 residues long. The germline V gene has CDR1 SGHAT and CDR2 FQNNGV. The J segment lost 4 bases and the V segment lost 5 bases, leaving 7 bases of the junction unmatched.

The chain carries TRBV11-2 and TRBJ2-2; TRBD1 agrees at 7 bases. The receptor was derived from a female donor in good health. CDR3 sequence reads: CASSLIRGSTGELFF. CDR3 sequence (DNA): TGTGCCAGCAGCCTGATCAGGGGGAGCACCGGGGAGCTGTTTTTT.